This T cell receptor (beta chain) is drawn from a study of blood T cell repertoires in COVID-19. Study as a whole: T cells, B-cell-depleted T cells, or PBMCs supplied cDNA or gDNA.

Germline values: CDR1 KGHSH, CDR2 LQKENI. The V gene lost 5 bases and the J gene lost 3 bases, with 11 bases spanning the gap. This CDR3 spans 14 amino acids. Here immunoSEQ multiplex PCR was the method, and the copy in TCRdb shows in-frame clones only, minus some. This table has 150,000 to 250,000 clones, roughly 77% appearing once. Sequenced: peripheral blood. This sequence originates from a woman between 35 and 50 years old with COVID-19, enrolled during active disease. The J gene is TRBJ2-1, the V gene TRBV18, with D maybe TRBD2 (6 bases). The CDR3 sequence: CASSTSFYYNEQFF. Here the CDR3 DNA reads TGTGCCAGCTCAACTAGCTTCTACTACAATGAGCAGTTCTTC.